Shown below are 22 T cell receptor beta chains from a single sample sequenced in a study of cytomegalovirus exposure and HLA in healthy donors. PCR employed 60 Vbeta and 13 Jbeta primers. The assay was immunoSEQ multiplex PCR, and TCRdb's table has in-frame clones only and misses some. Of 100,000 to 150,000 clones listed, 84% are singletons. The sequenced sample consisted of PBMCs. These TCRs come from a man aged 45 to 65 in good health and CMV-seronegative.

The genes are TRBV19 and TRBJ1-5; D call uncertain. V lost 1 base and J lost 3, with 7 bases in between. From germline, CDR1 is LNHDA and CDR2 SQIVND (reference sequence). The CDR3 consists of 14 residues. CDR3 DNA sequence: TGTGCCAGTAGTATAGGACAAAACAATCAGCCCCAGCATTTT. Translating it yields CASSIGQNNQPQHF.

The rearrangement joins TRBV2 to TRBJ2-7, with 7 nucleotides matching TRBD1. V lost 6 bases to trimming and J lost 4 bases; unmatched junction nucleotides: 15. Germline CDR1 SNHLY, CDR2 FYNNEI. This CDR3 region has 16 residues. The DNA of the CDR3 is TGTGCCAGCAGCCGCGCATTACAGGGGACCAGTTACGAGCAGTACTTC. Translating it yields CASSRALQGTSYEQYF.

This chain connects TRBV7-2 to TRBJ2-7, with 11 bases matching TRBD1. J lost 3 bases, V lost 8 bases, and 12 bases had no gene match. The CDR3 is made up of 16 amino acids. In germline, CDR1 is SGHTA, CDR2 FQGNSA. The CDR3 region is CASGGQGARSRYEQYF. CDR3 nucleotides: TGTGCCAGCGGAGGACAGGGGGCTAGGTCCCGCTACGAGCAGTACTTC.

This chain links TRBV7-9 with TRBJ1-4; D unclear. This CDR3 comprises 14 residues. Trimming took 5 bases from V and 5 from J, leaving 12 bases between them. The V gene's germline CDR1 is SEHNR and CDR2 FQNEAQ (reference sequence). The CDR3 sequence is CASSRVVENEKLFF. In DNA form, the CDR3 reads TGTGCCAGCAGCCGGGTCGTGGAGAATGAAAAACTGTTTTTT.

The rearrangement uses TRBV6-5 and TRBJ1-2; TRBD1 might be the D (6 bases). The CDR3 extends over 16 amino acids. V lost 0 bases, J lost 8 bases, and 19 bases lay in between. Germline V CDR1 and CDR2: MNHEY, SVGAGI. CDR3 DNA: TGTGCCAGCAGTTACTCGGGGGCAGGGAAGAACTGGGGCTACACCTTC. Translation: CASSYSGAGKNWGYTF.

CDR3 in DNA: TGTGCCAGTAGTATAGACGCTAGCCTGCCCTACAATGAGCAGTTCTTC. Translating it yields CASSIDASLPYNEQFF. The V call is TRBV19, the J call TRBJ2-1, with a tentative D call TRBD2 (5 bases). V lost 0 bases, J lost 2 bases, and 11 bases lay in between. This CDR3 is built from 16 residues. The germline CDR1 and CDR2 sequences are LNHDA and SQIVND (reference sequence).

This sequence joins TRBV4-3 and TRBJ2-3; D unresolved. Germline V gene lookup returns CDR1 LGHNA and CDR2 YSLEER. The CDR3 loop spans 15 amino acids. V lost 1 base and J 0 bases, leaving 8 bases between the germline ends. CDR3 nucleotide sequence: TGCGCCAGCAGCCAAGGGCACCCTAGCACAGATACGCAGTATTTT. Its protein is CASSQGHPSTDTQYF.

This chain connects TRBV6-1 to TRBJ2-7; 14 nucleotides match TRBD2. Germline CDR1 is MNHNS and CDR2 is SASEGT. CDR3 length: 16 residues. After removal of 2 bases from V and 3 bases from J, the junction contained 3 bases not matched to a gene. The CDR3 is CASSEPGLAGVYEQYF. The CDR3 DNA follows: TGTGCCAGCAGTGAACCGGGACTAGCGGGGGTCTACGAGCAGTACTTC.

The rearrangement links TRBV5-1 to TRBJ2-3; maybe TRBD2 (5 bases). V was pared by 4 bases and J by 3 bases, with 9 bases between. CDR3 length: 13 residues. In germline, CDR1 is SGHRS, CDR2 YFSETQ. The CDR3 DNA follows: TGCGCCAGCAGCCAGGAGGCGACAGATACGCAGTATTTT. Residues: CASSQEATDTQYF. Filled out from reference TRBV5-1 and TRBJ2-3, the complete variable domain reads KAGVTQTPRYLIKTRGQQVTLSCSPISGHRSVSWYQQTPGQGLQFLFEYFSETQRNKGNFPGRFSGRQFSNSRSEMNVSTLELGDSALYLCASSQEATDTQYFGPGTRLTVL.

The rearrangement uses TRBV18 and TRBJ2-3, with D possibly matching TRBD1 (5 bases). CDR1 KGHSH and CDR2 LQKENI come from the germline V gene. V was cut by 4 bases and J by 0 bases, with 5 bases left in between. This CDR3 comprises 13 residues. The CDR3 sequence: CASSRGSTDTQYF. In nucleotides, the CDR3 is TGTGCCAGCTCACGGGGCAGCACAGATACGCAGTATTTT.

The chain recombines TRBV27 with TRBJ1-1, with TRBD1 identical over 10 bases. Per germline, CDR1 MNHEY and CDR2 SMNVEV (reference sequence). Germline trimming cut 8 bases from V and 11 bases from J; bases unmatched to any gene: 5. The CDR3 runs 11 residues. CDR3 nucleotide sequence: TGTGCCAGCGGTAAGGGACAGGGGGCTTTCTTT. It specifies CASGKGQGAFF.

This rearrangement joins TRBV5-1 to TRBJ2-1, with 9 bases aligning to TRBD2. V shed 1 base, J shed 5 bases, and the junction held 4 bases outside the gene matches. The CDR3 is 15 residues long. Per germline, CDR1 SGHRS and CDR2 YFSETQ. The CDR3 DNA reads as TGCGCCAGCAGCTTGACAGCGGGGGGTAACAATGAGCAGTTCTTC. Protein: CASSLTAGGNNEQFF.

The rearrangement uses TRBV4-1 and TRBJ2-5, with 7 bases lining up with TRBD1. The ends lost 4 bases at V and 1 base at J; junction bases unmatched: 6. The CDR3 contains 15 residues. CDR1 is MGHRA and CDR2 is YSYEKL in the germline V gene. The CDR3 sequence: CASSRRTGTQETQYF. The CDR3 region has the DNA TGCGCCAGCAGCCGACGGACAGGCACCCAAGAGACCCAGTACTTC.

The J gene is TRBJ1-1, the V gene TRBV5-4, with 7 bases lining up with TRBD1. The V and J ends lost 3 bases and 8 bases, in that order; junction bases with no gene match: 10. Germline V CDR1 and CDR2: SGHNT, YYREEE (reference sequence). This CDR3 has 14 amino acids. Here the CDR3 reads CASSSSDRVGEAFF. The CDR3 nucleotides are TGTGCCAGCAGCTCCTCAGACAGGGTAGGGGAAGCTTTCTTT.

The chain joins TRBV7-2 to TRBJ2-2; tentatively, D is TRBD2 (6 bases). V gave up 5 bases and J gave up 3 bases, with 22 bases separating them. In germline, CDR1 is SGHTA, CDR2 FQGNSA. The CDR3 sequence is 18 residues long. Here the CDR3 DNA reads TGTGCCAGCAGCCCATTTCGGGAGACAGTCTCTTACACCGGGGAGCTGTTTTTT. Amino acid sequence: CASSPFRETVSYTGELFF.

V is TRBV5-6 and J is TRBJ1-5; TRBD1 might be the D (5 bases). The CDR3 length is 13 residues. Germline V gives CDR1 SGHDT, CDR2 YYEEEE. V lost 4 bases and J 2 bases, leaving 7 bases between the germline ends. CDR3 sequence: CASSQTGNQPQHF. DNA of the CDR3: TGTGCCAGCAGCCAGACAGGCAATCAGCCCCAGCATTTT.

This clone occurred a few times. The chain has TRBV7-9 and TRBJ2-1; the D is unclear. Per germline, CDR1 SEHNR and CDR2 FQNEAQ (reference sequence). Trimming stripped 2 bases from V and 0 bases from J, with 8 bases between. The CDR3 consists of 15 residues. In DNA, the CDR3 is TGTGCCAGCAGCTTAATCCTAGTCTCCTACAATGAGCAGTTCTTC. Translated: CASSLILVSYNEQFF.

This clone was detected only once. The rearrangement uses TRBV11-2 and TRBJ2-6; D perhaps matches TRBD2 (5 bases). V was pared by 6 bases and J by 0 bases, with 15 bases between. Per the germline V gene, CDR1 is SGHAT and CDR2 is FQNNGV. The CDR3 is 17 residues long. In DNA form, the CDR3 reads TGTGCCAGCAGACATTCCTTCCGGGACTCTGGGGCCAACGTCCTGACTTTC. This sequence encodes CASRHSFRDSGANVLTF.

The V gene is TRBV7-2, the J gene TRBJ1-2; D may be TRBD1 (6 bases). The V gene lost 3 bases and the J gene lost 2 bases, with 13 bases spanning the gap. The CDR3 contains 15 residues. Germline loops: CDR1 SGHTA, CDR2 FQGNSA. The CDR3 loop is CASSFYTGTNYGYTF. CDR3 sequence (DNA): TGTGCCAGCAGCTTTTATACAGGGACCAACTATGGCTACACCTTC.

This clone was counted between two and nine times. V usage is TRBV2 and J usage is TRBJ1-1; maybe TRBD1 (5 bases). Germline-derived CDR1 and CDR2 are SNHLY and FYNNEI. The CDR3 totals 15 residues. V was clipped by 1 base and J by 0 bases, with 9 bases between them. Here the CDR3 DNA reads TGTGCCAGCAGTGAAGGGCAGGGAATGAACACTGAAGCTTTCTTT. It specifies CASSEGQGMNTEAFF.

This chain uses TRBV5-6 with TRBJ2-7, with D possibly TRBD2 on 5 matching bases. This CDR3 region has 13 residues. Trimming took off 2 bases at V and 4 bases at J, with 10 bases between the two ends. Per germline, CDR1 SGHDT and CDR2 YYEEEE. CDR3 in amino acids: CASSLRSGYEQYF. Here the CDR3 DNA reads TGTGCCAGCAGCTTACGGTCGGGATACGAGCAGTACTTC.

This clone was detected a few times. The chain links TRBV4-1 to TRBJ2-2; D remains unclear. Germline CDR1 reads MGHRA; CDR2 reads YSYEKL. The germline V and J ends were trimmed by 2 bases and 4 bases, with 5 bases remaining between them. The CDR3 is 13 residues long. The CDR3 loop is CASSQYRTGELFF. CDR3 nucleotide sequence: TGCGCCAGCAGCCAATATCGCACCGGGGAGCTGTTTTTT.